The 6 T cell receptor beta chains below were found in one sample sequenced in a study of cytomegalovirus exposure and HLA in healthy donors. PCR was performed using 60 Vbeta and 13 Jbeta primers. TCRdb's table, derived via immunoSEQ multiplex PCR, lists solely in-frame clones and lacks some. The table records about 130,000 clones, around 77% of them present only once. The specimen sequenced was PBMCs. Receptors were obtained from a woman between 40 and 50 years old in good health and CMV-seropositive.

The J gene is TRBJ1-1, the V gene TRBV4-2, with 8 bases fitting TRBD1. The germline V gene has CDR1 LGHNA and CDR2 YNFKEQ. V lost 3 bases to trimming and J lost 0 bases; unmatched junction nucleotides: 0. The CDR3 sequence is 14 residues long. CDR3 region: CASSQTGVNTEAFF. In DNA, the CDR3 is TGTGCCAGCAGCCAGACAGGGGTGAACACTGAAGCTTTCTTT.

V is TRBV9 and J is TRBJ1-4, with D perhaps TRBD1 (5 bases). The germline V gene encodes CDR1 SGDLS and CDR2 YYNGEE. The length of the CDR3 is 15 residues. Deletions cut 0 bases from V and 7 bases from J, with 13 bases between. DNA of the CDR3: TGTGCCAGCAGCGTAGGGGTCAGGAGGGGTGAAAAACTGTTTTTT. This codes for CASSVGVRRGEKLFF.

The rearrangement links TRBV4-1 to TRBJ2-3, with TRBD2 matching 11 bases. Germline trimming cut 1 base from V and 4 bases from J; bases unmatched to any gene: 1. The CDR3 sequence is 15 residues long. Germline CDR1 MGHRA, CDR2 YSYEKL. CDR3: CASSQVAGGPDTQYF. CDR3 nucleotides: TGCGCCAGCAGCCAAGTAGCGGGAGGGCCAGATACGCAGTATTTT.

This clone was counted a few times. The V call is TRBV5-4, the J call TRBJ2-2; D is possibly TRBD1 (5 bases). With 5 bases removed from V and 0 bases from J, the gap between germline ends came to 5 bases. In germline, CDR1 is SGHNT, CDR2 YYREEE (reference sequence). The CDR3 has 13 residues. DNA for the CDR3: TGTGCCAGCAGGGACACGAACACCGGGGAGCTGTTTTTT. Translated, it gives CASRDTNTGELFF.

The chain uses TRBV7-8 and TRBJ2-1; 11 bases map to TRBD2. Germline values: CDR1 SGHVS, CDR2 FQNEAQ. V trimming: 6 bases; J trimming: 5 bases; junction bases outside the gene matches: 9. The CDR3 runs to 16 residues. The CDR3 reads CASRKTGTSGDNEQFF. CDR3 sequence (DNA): TGTGCCAGCAGAAAAACCGGGACTAGCGGAGACAATGAGCAGTTCTTC.

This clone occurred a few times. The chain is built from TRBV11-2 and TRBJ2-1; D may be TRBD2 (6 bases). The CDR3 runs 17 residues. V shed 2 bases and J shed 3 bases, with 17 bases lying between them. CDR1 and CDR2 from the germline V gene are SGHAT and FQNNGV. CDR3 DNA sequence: TGTGCCAGCAGCTTACGGGACTTAGCGGAGAGCTACAATGAGCAGTTCTTC. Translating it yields CASSLRDLAESYNEQFF.